A selection of T cell receptor beta chains follows, all from one sample in a study of identical twins. TCRdb reprocessed the 5' RACE reads via MiXCR and lists one record per CDR3 protein. The table includes around 1.7 million distinct CDR3 sequences, roughly a third detected once. The specimen sequenced was cord blood. The receptors come from a newborn girl in good health. The CDR3 runs from the conserved cysteine through the conserved F or W. Fields, in order: D gene, clone size, V gene, J gene, CDR3 DNA, CDR3 protein. The D gene is left open where the match is weak. Size tells how often a clone was seen (once, few, many) or the class of an expanded clone, and some rows leave it out.

>.|few|TRBV24-1|TRBJ1-2
TGTGCCACCAGTGACCCACCTGGGGGCGAAGGCTACACCTTC
CATSDPPGGEGYTF
>TRBD2|.|TRBV20-1|TRBJ2-7
TGCAGTGCTAGCCCTAGCGGCAGCTCCTACGAGCAGTACTTC
CSASPSGSSYEQYF
>.|.|TRBV4-1|TRBJ2-1
TGCGCCAGCAGCCAGATATTGGTGTCCCCCAATGAGCAGTTCTTC
CASSQILVSPNEQFF
>.|.|TRBV7-8|TRBJ2-1
TGTGCCAGCAGCTTAATGGCGGGGGCGGGGAATGAGCAGTTCTTC
CASSLMAGAGNEQFF
>TRBD2|many|TRBV9|TRBJ2-3
TGTGCCAGCAGCGTAGCTAGCGGAGATACGCAGTATTTT
CASSVASGDTQYF
>.|many|TRBV27|TRBJ2-4
TGTGCCAGCAGTTTATCACGCCAGTACATTCAGTACTTC
CASSLSRQYIQYF
>.|.|TRBV6-2/TRBV6-3|TRBJ2-3
TGTGCCAGCCTTCGGGGAGGAAACACAGATACGCAGTATTTT
CASLRGGNTDTQYF
>.|few|TRBV5-6|TRBJ2-3
TGTGCCAGCAGCGCCCGAGGAGTCGCTGCGCAGTATTTT
CASSARGVAAQYF
>.|.|TRBV6-6|TRBJ2-3
TGTGCCAGCAGCGACGTGGGGCAGACAGATACGCAGTATTTT
CASSDVGQTDTQYF
>.|.|TRBV7-2|TRBJ1-1
TGTGCCAGCAGCTTAAAGGGGGGAGTCACTGAAGCTTTCTTT
CASSLKGGVTEAFF
>TRBD2|few|TRBV28|TRBJ2-4
TGTGCCAGCAGTTTGGGGACTAGCGGGACCAATGAGCAGTACTTC
CASSLGTSGTNEQYF
>.|.|TRBV28|TRBJ2-7
TGTGCCAGCAGTTTACCGGGACACAATGAGCAGTACTTC
CASSLPGHNEQYF
>TRBD1|.|TRBV12-3/TRBV12-4|TRBJ2-1
TGTGCCGGCAGGTCTTGGACAGGGATCTACAATGAGCAGTTCTTC
CAGRSWTGIYNEQFF
>TRBD1|few|TRBV6-5|TRBJ1-2
TGTGCCAGCAGCGGACAGGGGCTAAGGGACTATGGCTACACCTTC
CASSGQGLRDYGYTF